A selection of T cell receptor beta chains follows, all from one sample in a study of CD8+ T cells in alopecia areata. Here immunoSEQ multiplex PCR was the method, and the copy in TCRdb shows in-frame clones only, minus some. Of 180,000 or so clones in the sample, 58% were seen once. This sample comprised CD4+ T cells sorted from blood, obtained at week 24, from a patient treated with tofacitinib. The receptors were gathered from a human donor with alopecia areata. Both conserved end residues are part of each CDR3. D genes are given only for firm matches. Clone size, where shown, is once, few, many, or a class for clones that have expanded.

v_gene,d_gene,j_gene,abundance,CDR3nt,CDR3aa
TRBV10-2,TRBD1,TRBJ2-7,-,TGCGCCAGCAGGGGGACAGGGCGGTCCTACGAGCAGTACTTC,CASRGTGRSYEQYF
TRBV2,-,TRBJ1-3,-,TGTGCCAGCAGTCCTGCCTCTGGAAACACCATATATTTT,CASSPASGNTIYF
TRBV2,TRBD2,TRBJ2-5,few,TGTGCCAGCACCCGATCGGGGGGAGAGACCCAGTACTTC,CASTRSGGETQYF
TRBV19,-,TRBJ1-2,-,TGTGCCAGTAGTACAGGCGGAGCTAACTATGGCTACACCTTC,CASSTGGANYGYTF
TRBV10-3,TRBD2,TRBJ2-3,-,TGTGCCATCAGTGAGTCCGGGAGGGCCTCAGATACGCAGTATTTT,CAISESGRASDTQYF
TRBV5-1,-,TRBJ1-2,-,TGCGCCAGCAGCAGACGTCCAGGGGAGGTTGGCTATGGCTACACCTTC,CASSRRPGEVGYGYTF
TRBV5-1,-,TRBJ1-1,-,TGCGCCAGCAGACCAATGGTTCTTAGGAGTGCTGAAGCTTTCTTT,CASRPMVLRSAEAFF
TRBV4-2,-,TRBJ1-5,-,TGTGCCAGCAGCCAGGGGGAGCATGATCGGCCCCAGCATTTT,CASSQGEHDRPQHF
TRBV13,-,TRBJ2-3,-,TGTGCCAGCAGCTTAGGCCTTCCAGATACGCAGTATTTT,CASSLGLPDTQYF
TRBV20-1,-,TRBJ2-7,-,TGCAGTGTCGACTCCTACGAGCAGTACTTC,CSVDSYEQYF
TRBV10-3,-,TRBJ2-3,-,TGTGCCATCAGTGTCTCCCCAGATACGCAGTATTTT,CAISVSPDTQYF
TRBV29-1,TRBD1,TRBJ2-7,-,TGCAGCGTTGCCCCCAGGGGGACCTCCTACGAGCAGTACTTC,CSVAPRGTSYEQYF
TRBV6-5,-,TRBJ1-1,-,TGTGCCAGCCATCCCACAAAATCTATTGAAGCTTTCTTT,CASHPTKSIEAFF
TRBV9,TRBD1,TRBJ2-1,-,TGTGCCAGCAGCGTAGATCAGGGGGCGATTTCTGAGCAGTTCTTC,CASSVDQGAISEQFF
TRBV29-1,-,TRBJ1-2,-,TGCAGCGTTGACGGCGGCTCCTACACCTTC,CSVDGGSYTF
TRBV30,-,TRBJ1-4,-,TGTGCCTGGAGTGTACGCGGCCGAGAACTGTTTTTT,CAWSVRGRELFF
TRBV15,-,TRBJ2-3,-,TGTGCCACCAGCAGCCCCGCCTACACAGATACGCAGTATTTT,CATSSPAYTDTQYF
TRBV9,-,TRBJ2-2,-,TGTGCCAGCAGCGTAATGGACACCGGGGAGCTGTTTTTT,CASSVMDTGELFF
TRBV2,TRBD1,TRBJ2-3,few,TGTGCCAGCAGACGACAGGGTCGCACAGATACGCAGTATTTT,CASRRQGRTDTQYF
TRBV7-2,TRBD2,TRBJ2-1,once,TGTGCCAGCAGGGAACTAGCGGGCAGTTACAATGAGCAGTTCTTC,CASRELAGSYNEQFF
TRBV7-2,-,TRBJ2-3,once,TGTGCCAGCAGCTCAAGACCCTCTGGGACCTACAGCACAGATACGCAGTATTTT,CASSSRPSGTYSTDTQYF
TRBV29-1,-,TRBJ2-3,-,TGCAGCGTCGAGTATACTAGCACAGATACGCAGTATTTT,CSVEYTSTDTQYF